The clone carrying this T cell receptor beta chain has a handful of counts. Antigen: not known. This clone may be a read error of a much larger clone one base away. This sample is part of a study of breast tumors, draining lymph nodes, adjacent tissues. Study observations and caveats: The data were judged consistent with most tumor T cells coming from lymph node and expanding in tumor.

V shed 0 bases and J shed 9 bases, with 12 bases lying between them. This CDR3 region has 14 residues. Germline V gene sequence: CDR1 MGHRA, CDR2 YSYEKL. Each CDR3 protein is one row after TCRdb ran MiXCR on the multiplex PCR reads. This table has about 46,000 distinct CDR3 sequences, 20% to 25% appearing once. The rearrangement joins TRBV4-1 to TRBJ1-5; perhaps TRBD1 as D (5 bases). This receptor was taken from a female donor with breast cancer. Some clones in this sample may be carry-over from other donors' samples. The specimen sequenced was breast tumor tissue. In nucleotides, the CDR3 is TGCGCCAGCAGCCAAGAACAGGTCGGATGGCCCCAGCATTTT. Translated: CASSQEQVGWPQHF.